The sequence of this T cell receptor beta chain was determined in a study of molecular identifiers for immune sequencing clone quantification. Overall study findings and caveats: Clone sizes that are highly expanded could be underestimated when identical TCR molecules share a barcode.

This CDR3 contains 18 residues. This clonotype was recorded once. Its matching antigen is unknown. At one end the junction does not follow the germline gene, possibly because of a read error. RNA fractions of 10%, 30% or 50% and 20,000 to 1,000,000 sorted cells were the source of naive CD8 libraries. Each CDR3 protein gets one entry after TCRdb re-called the PCR reads with MiXCR. This table has 490,000 or so distinct CDR3 sequences, about 22% appearing once. The receptor was derived from a human donor in good health. Some libraries in this study had Jurkat cell RNA spiked in. V gene TRBV5-3 combines with J gene TRBJ2-6; D is unclear. TRBV5-3 is designated an ORF whose function remains uncertain. Sequenced sample: naive CD8+ T cells from blood, with Jurkat cell RNA spiked in. Indicated subset: FACS-sorted CD8+CD4-CCR7+CD45RA+ naive T cells. CDR3 protein: CASSLYEGGPSGANVLTF. The CDR3 DNA is TGTGCCAGCAGCTTGTATGAAGGCGGCCCCTCTGGGGCCAACGTCCTGACTTTC.